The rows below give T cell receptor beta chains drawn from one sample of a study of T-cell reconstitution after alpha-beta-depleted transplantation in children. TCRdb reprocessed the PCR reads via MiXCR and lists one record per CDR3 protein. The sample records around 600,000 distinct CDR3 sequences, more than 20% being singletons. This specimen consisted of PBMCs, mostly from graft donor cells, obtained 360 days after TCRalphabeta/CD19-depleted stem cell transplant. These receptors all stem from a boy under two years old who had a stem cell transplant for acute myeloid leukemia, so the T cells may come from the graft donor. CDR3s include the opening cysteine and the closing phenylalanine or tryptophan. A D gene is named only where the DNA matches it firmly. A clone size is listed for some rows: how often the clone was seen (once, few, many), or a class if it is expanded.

cdr3_aa: CSATRGLGGNTIYF
cdr3_nt: TGCAGTGCCACCCGGGGCCTAGGGGGAAACACCATATATTTT
d_call: .
v_call: TRBV20-1
j_call: TRBJ1-3
clone_size: .

cdr3_aa: CASSLGTGRNSPLHF
cdr3_nt: TGCGCCAGCAGCTTGGGGACAGGGCGGAATTCACCCCTCCACTTT
d_call: TRBD1
v_call: TRBV5-1
j_call: TRBJ1-6
clone_size: few

cdr3_aa: CASSLGQGPAEYF
cdr3_nt: TGCGCCAGCAGCTTGGGACAGGGCCCCGCTGAGTACTTC
d_call: TRBD1
v_call: TRBV5-1
j_call: TRBJ2-4
clone_size: .

cdr3_aa: CASSRGAGVSYEQYF
cdr3_nt: TGTGCCAGCAGTCGGGGTGCGGGGGTCTCCTACGAGCAGTACTTC
d_call: TRBD2
v_call: TRBV12-3/TRBV12-4
j_call: TRBJ2-7
clone_size: many

cdr3_aa: CASSYTGLTGELFF
cdr3_nt: TGCGCCAGCAGTTACACAGGGTTAACCGGGGAGCTGTTTTTT
d_call: .
v_call: TRBV10-2
j_call: TRBJ2-2
clone_size: many

cdr3_aa: CASSLGRGRRGELFF
cdr3_nt: TGTGCCAGCAGCTTAGGCAGGGGGCGCAGGGGGGAGCTGTTTTTT
d_call: TRBD1
v_call: TRBV7-2
j_call: TRBJ2-2
clone_size: .

cdr3_aa: CASSLVIWAGGTNTQYF
cdr3_nt: TGTGCCAGCAGTTTAGTAATTTGGGCGGGGGGGACAAATACGCAGTATTTT
d_call: TRBD2
v_call: TRBV12-3/TRBV12-4
j_call: TRBJ2-3
clone_size: many

cdr3_aa: CASSSFPTSGEQETQYF
cdr3_nt: TGTGCCAGCAGTTCTTTCCCGACTAGCGGGGAGCAAGAGACCCAGTACTTC
d_call: TRBD2
v_call: TRBV28
j_call: TRBJ2-5
clone_size: few

cdr3_aa: CASSHPSDTQYF
cdr3_nt: TGTGCCAGCTCCCACCCCTCAGATACGCAGTATTTT
d_call: .
v_call: TRBV27
j_call: TRBJ2-3
clone_size: many

cdr3_aa: CASSLLTGNIQYF
cdr3_nt: TGTGCCAGCAGTCTCCTGACTGGAAACATTCAGTACTTC
d_call: .
v_call: TRBV6-5
j_call: TRBJ2-4
clone_size: .

cdr3_aa: CASSQDRQDYSYNSPLHF
cdr3_nt: TGCGCCAGCAGCCAAGATAGGCAGGACTACTCCTATAATTCACCCCTCCACTTT
d_call: .
v_call: TRBV4-3
j_call: TRBJ1-6
clone_size: many

cdr3_aa: CSVGGPTNYGYTF
cdr3_nt: TGCAGCGTTGGCGGTCCGACGAACTATGGCTACACCTTC
d_call: .
v_call: TRBV29-1
j_call: TRBJ1-2
clone_size: many

cdr3_aa: CASSLGDRETDTQYF
cdr3_nt: TGTGCCAGCAGCTTAGGGGATCGGGAAACAGATACGCAGTATTTT
d_call: .
v_call: TRBV7-9
j_call: TRBJ2-3
clone_size: many

cdr3_aa: CASSLDPPGGSGGRNEQFF
cdr3_nt: TGCGCCAGCAGCTTGGATCCCCCCGGCGGTAGCGGGGGGCGGAATGAGCAGTTCTTC
d_call: TRBD2
v_call: TRBV5-1
j_call: TRBJ2-1
clone_size: few

cdr3_aa: CSARGRWGTDTQYF
cdr3_nt: TGCAGTGCTAGAGGCCGGTGGGGCACAGATACGCAGTATTTT
d_call: .
v_call: TRBV20-1
j_call: TRBJ2-3
clone_size: .

cdr3_aa: CASSYSLRRDTEAFF
cdr3_nt: TGTGCCAGCAGTTACTCCCTTCGGCGGGACACTGAAGCTTTCTTT
d_call: .
v_call: TRBV6-5
j_call: TRBJ1-1
clone_size: .

cdr3_aa: CASTSSVSGANVLTF
cdr3_nt: TGTGCCAGCACTTCCAGCGTCTCTGGGGCCAACGTCCTGACTTTC
d_call: .
v_call: TRBV27
j_call: TRBJ2-6
clone_size: .

cdr3_aa: CASSPAEETQYF
cdr3_nt: TGTGCCAGCAGCCCGGCGGAGGAGACCCAGTACTTC
d_call: .
v_call: TRBV7-9
j_call: TRBJ2-5
clone_size: many

cdr3_aa: CASSPRGGLTTDTQYF
cdr3_nt: TGTGCCAGCAGTCCTCGGGGGGGACTAACCACAGATACGCAGTATTTT
d_call: TRBD2
v_call: TRBV12-3/TRBV12-4
j_call: TRBJ2-3
clone_size: few

cdr3_aa: CASSLQTGGSYNEQFF
cdr3_nt: TGTGCCAGCAGCTTACAAACCGGGGGCTCCTACAATGAGCAGTTCTTC
d_call: .
v_call: TRBV7-3
j_call: TRBJ2-1
clone_size: .

cdr3_aa: CASSQIRTGSGETQYF
cdr3_nt: TGCGCCAGCAGTCAGATCAGGACAGGGTCAGGGGAGACCCAGTACTTC
d_call: TRBD1
v_call: TRBV4-1
j_call: TRBJ2-5
clone_size: .

cdr3_aa: CASSLPDRSNQPQHF
cdr3_nt: TGTGCCAGTAGCCTCCCCGACAGGAGCAATCAGCCCCAGCATTTT
d_call: .
v_call: TRBV19
j_call: TRBJ1-5
clone_size: many

cdr3_aa: CASSPGGPSYEQYF
cdr3_nt: TGTGCCAGCTCACCCGGGGGTCCCTCCTACGAGCAGTACTTC
d_call: .
v_call: TRBV18
j_call: TRBJ2-7
clone_size: many

cdr3_aa: CASSLDGSGTEAFF
cdr3_nt: TGCGCCAGCAGCTTGGATGGCAGCGGGACTGAAGCTTTCTTT
d_call: .
v_call: TRBV5-1
j_call: TRBJ1-1
clone_size: .

cdr3_aa: CAKGVSGGQYTGELFF
cdr3_nt: TGTGCCAAGGGGGTTAGCGGGGGGCAGTACACCGGGGAGCTGTTTTTT
d_call: TRBD2
v_call: TRBV6-1
j_call: TRBJ2-2
clone_size: .

cdr3_aa: CASSLVDRYTEAFF
cdr3_nt: TGCGCCAGCAGCTTGGTTGACCGATACACTGAAGCTTTCTTT
d_call: .
v_call: TRBV5-1
j_call: TRBJ1-1
clone_size: few

cdr3_aa: CASSQGFNTGELFF
cdr3_nt: TGCGCCAGCAGCCAAGGGTTTAACACCGGGGAGCTGTTTTTT
d_call: .
v_call: TRBV4-3
j_call: TRBJ2-2
clone_size: many

cdr3_aa: CSASSAGTYEQYF
cdr3_nt: TGCAGTGCCTCTTCGGCGGGGACCTACGAGCAGTACTTC
d_call: .
v_call: TRBV20-1
j_call: TRBJ2-7
clone_size: few

cdr3_aa: CRARDPSRQLTLSSYNEQFF
cdr3_nt: TGCAGGGCTAGAGACCCTTCCCGACAGCTTACCCTGAGCTCCTACAATGAGCAGTTCTTC
d_call: .
v_call: TRBV20-1
j_call: TRBJ2-1
clone_size: .

cdr3_aa: CASSLQFYGGRNTGELFF
cdr3_nt: TGTGCCAGCAGCTTACAATTTTATGGGGGACGGAACACCGGGGAGCTGTTTTTT
d_call: .
v_call: TRBV7-9
j_call: TRBJ2-2
clone_size: many

cdr3_aa: CASSYSPVQETQYF
cdr3_nt: TGTGCCAGCAGTTACTCTCCAGTGCAAGAGACCCAGTACTTC
d_call: .
v_call: TRBV6-5
j_call: TRBJ2-5
clone_size: many

cdr3_aa: CASSPPRRGPDTQYF
cdr3_nt: TGTGCCAGCAGTCCCCCCCGCCGGGGTCCAGATACGCAGTATTTT
d_call: .
v_call: TRBV28
j_call: TRBJ2-3
clone_size: many

cdr3_aa: CSAWSLHGYTF
cdr3_nt: TGCAGTGCTTGGAGTTTACATGGCTACACCTTC
d_call: .
v_call: TRBV20-1
j_call: TRBJ1-2
clone_size: .

cdr3_aa: CSALLLQETQYF
cdr3_nt: TGCAGTGCTTTATTGCTTCAAGAGACCCAGTACTTC
d_call: .
v_call: TRBV20-1
j_call: TRBJ2-5
clone_size: .

cdr3_aa: CASSLSAGGPVDTQYF
cdr3_nt: TGTGCCAGCAGCTTGTCGGCGGGGGGGCCGGTAGATACGCAGTATTTT
d_call: TRBD2
v_call: TRBV7-3
j_call: TRBJ2-3
clone_size: few

cdr3_aa: CASSFSGVGQETQYF
cdr3_nt: TGTGCCAGCAGCTTTTCAGGGGTGGGCCAAGAGACCCAGTACTTC
d_call: .
v_call: TRBV5-6
j_call: TRBJ2-5
clone_size: .

cdr3_aa: CASSFSGHGELFF
cdr3_nt: TGTGCCAGCAGTTTTTCAGGGCACGGGGAGCTGTTTTTT
d_call: .
v_call: TRBV12-3/TRBV12-4
j_call: TRBJ2-2
clone_size: many